This T cell receptor beta chain was sequenced for a study of CD8 T cells in ankylosing spondylitis. A single record per CDR3 protein comes from TCRdb applying MiXCR to the 5' RACE reads. Among about 360,000 distinct CDR3 sequences, 20% to 25% were seen once, and the ten largest hold around 12%. The CDR3 is 10 residues long. The V end lost 8 bases, the J end lost 10 bases, and 9 bases lay between the germline ends. Findings and caveats of the study: Disease-associated clonotypes exhibited CD8+ identity and were relatively infrequent in peripheral blood.

The table lists this clonotype with a few counts. Antigen: not known. The TCR sequence derives from a male donor with ankylosing spondylitis or in good health (not recorded which). This chain uses TRBV12-3 or TRBV12-4 with TRBJ2-1; D not resolved. Material: blood, either unsorted or a sorted T cell fraction (not recorded which). The CDR3 nucleotides are TGTGCCAGCTCCGGGCCGGAGCAGTTCTTC. Translated: CASSGPEQFF.